This note documents a single TCR beta chain sequence. No cognate antigen has been identified for it. An end of the junction does not agree with germline; a read error may underlie this. Each collaborating institution followed its own protocols to collect whole blood in K2EDTA tubes. For TCRbeta analysis, collaborator samples were shipped as frozen whole blood, as isolated PBMCs, or as DNA extracted from either sample type. The sample belongs to a study of blood T cell repertoires in COVID-19 (dated by TCRdb to 2020 to 2021). With regard to the full study: Samples from collaborators originated in the United States, Italy and Spain and spanned both the acute and convalescent phases of COVID-19. Nearly every sample came with metadata listing a de-identified subject ID, COVID-19 status, age in years and sex. The repertoires were released in a freely available public database meant as a resource for research on the immune response to SARS-CoV-2. Subjects who had been exposed to COVID-19, were actively infected with it, or had recovered from it provided the deeply sampled blood TCRbeta repertoires that made up the dataset. Where available, HLA class I and class II types were taken from metadata supplied by the sample provider and were not determined by assay-based typing. The material from the prospective study consisted of cDNA or gDNA derived from T cells, B-cell-depleted T cells, or PBMCs. Samples were obtained from the ongoing ImmuneRACE study (first 160 participants) and from 950 to 1,500 subjects provided by 6 global collaborators.

What the work shows at the level of the full study, not this receptor alone: Clinical and demographic metadata were provided uncurated, with the amount varying by source and participant.

TCRbeta CDR3 regions were amplified from genomic DNA by means of the immunoSEQ Assay, a bias-controlled multiplex PCR. From the authors' description of their analysis: The number of nucleated cells in each sample was estimated by amplification of reference gene primers within the assay. To quantify the absolute abundance of each unique TCRbeta CDR3 rearrangement, sequence reads were collapsed and filtered. For each sample, productive Simpson clonality was calculated by taking the square root of Simpson's diversity index across productive rearrangements. The immuneACCESS repertoire file appears here via TCRdb, limited to in-frame rearrangements. These files lack a portion of the clones; in checked studies, under half of the deficit traces to unresolved V genes, and the cause of the others is not known. V and J calls and clone size are copied from that table; D and trimming were computed from the DNA. The sample table holds tens of thousands of clones, of which 75% to 90% were seen once. 16% of the sample rests with the top ten.

This clonotype was obtained from a woman of 80 years or more with active or convalescent COVID-19. Sequencing was performed on peripheral blood.

CDR3 sequence: CATSWGQGVFGYTF. The DNA sequence reads TGTGCCACCAGTTGGGGGCAGGGAGTGTTTGGCTACACCTTC. The chain couples TRBV28 to TRBJ1-2; the D segment could be TRBD1, given 6 matching bases. There are 14 amino acids in the CDR3, from cysteine to phenylalanine inclusive. Only the CDR3 portion is preserved as DNA: 42 bases, with reading frame beginning at the first base. CDR1 and CDR2 are read off the germline V gene as MDHEN and SYDVKM.